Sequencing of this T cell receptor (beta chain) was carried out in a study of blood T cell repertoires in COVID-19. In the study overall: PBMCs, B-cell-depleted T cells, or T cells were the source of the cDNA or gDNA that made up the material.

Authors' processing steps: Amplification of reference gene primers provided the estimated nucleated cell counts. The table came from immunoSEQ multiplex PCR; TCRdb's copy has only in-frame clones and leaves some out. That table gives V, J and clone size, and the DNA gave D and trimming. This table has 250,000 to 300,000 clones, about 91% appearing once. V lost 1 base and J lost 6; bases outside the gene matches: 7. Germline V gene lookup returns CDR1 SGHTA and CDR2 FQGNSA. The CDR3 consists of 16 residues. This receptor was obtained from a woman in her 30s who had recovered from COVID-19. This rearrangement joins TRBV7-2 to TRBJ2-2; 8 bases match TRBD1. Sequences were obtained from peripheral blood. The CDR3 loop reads CASSLDAGGLSGELFF. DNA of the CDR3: TGTGCCAGCAGCTTAGATGCAGGGGGCCTTTCCGGGGAGCTGTTTTTT.